The 19 T cell receptor beta chains below were found in one sample sequenced in a study of T-cell memory formation after mild COVID-19. A single record per CDR3 protein comes from TCRdb applying MiXCR to the 5' RACE reads. The sample has 45,000 to 55,000 distinct CDR3 sequences, under 7.5% seen once. Material: PBMCs or a T cell subset sorted from them (not recorded which). These receptors were collected from a young man who had mild COVID-19 (a few samples of this study predate the infection). Cell type and time point are not known.

The table lists this clonotype with a few counts. V usage is TRBV7-9 and J usage is TRBJ2-5; the match to TRBD2 covers 13 bases. CDR3 length: 14 amino acids. Trimming cost V 4 bases and J 5 bases; bases outside gene matches: 1. CDR1 is SEHNR, CDR2 FQNEAQ, per germline (reference sequence). This CDR3 is CASSWTSGGETQYF. In nucleotides, the CDR3 is TGTGCCAGCAGCTGGACTAGCGGGGGTGAGACCCAGTACTTC.

The chain uses TRBV7-8 and TRBJ1-2; no firm D call. Trimming left V 0 bases short and J 8 bases short, with 13 bases between. The germline V gene has CDR1 SGHVS and CDR2 FQNEAQ. The CDR3 is made up of 14 amino acids. The CDR3 loop is CASSLAWQARGYTF. The CDR3 bases are TGTGCCAGCAGCTTAGCGTGGCAGGCGCGCGGCTACACCTTC.

This clonotype has a count of ten or more. This chain links TRBV5-4 with TRBJ2-5, with 8 bases matching TRBD2. The germline gives CDR1 SGHNT, CDR2 YYREEE (reference sequence). Trimming at V came to 4 bases and at J to 5 bases, leaving 13 bases not matched to a gene. This CDR3 is built from 16 residues. The CDR3 DNA reads as TGTGCCAGCAGCCCCCGGGGGGGGCAAAGCAGGGAGACCCAGTACTTC. Protein product: CASSPRGGQSRETQYF. The complete variable domain, with remaining parts taken from reference TRBV5-4 and TRBJ2-5, reads ETGVTQSPTHLIKTRGQQVTLRCSSQSGHNTVSWYQQALGQGPQFIFQYYREEENGRGNFPPRFSGLQFPNYSSELNVNALELDDSALYLCASSPRGGQSRETQYFGPGTRLLVL.

In this sample, this clonotype turned up many times. V is TRBV10-3 and J is TRBJ2-5; 7 nucleotides agree with TRBD2. CDR1 and CDR2 (germline): ENHRY, SYGVKD. This CDR3 is 13 amino acids long. V gave up 4 bases and J gave up 1 base; unmatched junction bases: 0. This CDR3 is CAISGGSQETQYF. The CDR3 region has the DNA TGTGCCATCAGTGGCGGGAGCCAAGAGACCCAGTACTTC.

This chain links TRBV29-1 with TRBJ2-5, with 7 bases identical to TRBD2. The CDR3 loop spans 14 amino acids. After removal of 1 base from V and 5 bases from J, the junction contained 7 bases not matched to a gene. CDR1 SQVTM and CDR2 ANQGSEA come from the germline V gene. The CDR3 region has the DNA TGCAGCGTTGAAGGGGACGACGGGAGGGAGACCCAGTACTTC. Translation: CSVEGDDGRETQYF.

CDR3 DNA sequence: TGTGCCAGCGGCGCTGACAGAAACACTGAAGCTTTCTTT. Residues: CASGADRNTEAFF. The V and J genes are TRBV11-2 and TRBJ1-1; tentatively, D is TRBD1 (5 bases). Germline lookup yields CDR1 SGHAT and CDR2 FQNNGV. Trimming removed 8 bases from V and 2 bases from J, with 12 bases in between. The CDR3 extends over 13 amino acids.

The J gene is TRBJ1-6, the V gene TRBV7-2, with D perhaps TRBD1 (6 bases). The V and J ends lost 5 bases and 11 bases respectively, with 19 bases between them. This CDR3 has 15 amino acids. Germline V gene data show CDR1 as SGHTA and CDR2 as FQGNSA. CDR3 loop: CASSPQGGGGTPLHF. CDR3 in DNA: TGTGCCAGCAGCCCACAGGGCGGCGGGGGTACACCCCTCCACTTT.

The chain links TRBV23-1 to TRBJ2-2; possible D gene TRBD1, 5 bases. TRBV23-1 is assigned to the ORF class and has an uncertain function. This CDR3 has 15 amino acids. Trimming removed 3 bases from V and 0 bases from J, with 8 bases in between. This CDR3 is CASSQTDPNTGELFF. DNA for the CDR3: TGCGCCAGCAGTCAGACAGACCCGAACACCGGGGAGCTGTTTTTT.

The rearrangement joins TRBV7-2 to TRBJ1-1; D uncertain. This CDR3 contains 13 residues. Looked up from germline, CDR1 is SGHTA and CDR2 is FQGNSA. V was trimmed by 4 bases and J by 1 base, leaving 7 bases between them. CDR3 nucleotides: TGTGCCAGCAGCTCCGGGCCGAACACTGAAGCTTTCTTT. This encodes CASSSGPNTEAFF.

This clonotype was detected many times. The V gene is TRBV7-9, the J gene TRBJ2-1; TRBD1 agrees at 9 bases. Looked up from germline, CDR1 is SEHNR and CDR2 is FQNEAQ (reference sequence). CDR3 length equals 16 residues. Trimming took 0 bases from V and 2 from J; bases not matched to a gene: 2. CDR3 nucleotides: TGTGCCAGCAGCTTAGCCCGACAGGGGGCCTACAATGAGCAGTTCTTC. It is translated as CASSLARQGAYNEQFF.

This clonotype was counted between two and nine times. The rearrangement links TRBV7-9 to TRBJ2-3, with 7 positions matching TRBD1. V was clipped by 5 bases and J by 4 bases; unmatched bases: 6. Germline-derived CDR1 and CDR2 are SEHNR and FQNEAQ (reference sequence). This CDR3 is 14 amino acids long. The CDR3 region has the DNA TGTGCCAGCAGCCTGGACAGGACGTCAGATACGCAGTATTTT. This codes for CASSLDRTSDTQYF. The full variable domain, its missing parts supplied by reference TRBV7-9 and TRBJ2-3, is DTGVSQNPRHKITKRGQNVTFRCDPISEHNRLYWYRQTLGQGPEFLTYFQNEAQLEKSRLLSDRFSAERPKGSFSTLEIQRTEQGDSAMYLCASSLDRTSDTQYFGPGTRLTVL.

This clonotype turned up a few times. The rearrangement links TRBV3-1 to TRBJ2-7; 11 nucleotides line up with TRBD1. In germline, CDR1 is LGHDT, CDR2 YNNKEL (reference sequence). V lost 4 bases and J lost 5; bases outside the gene matches: 4. CDR3 length: 14 residues. CDR3 in amino acids: CASSPGQGGDEQYV. Here the CDR3 DNA reads TGTGCCAGCAGCCCGGGACAGGGGGGGGACGAGCAGTACGTC.

This clonotype was seen ten or more times. The chain joins TRBV5-1 to TRBJ2-3; 7 nucleotides line up with TRBD1. CDR3 size: 14 residues. Germline V gene data show CDR1 as SGHRS and CDR2 as YFSETQ. V was pared by 2 bases and J by 3 bases, with 3 bases of the junction left unmatched. CDR3 sequence (DNA): TGCGCCAGCAGCTTCGACAGGGTAACAGATACGCAGTATTTT. It codes for CASSFDRVTDTQYF.

The chain employs TRBV12-3 or TRBV12-4 and TRBJ1-2; 7 bases align to TRBD1. CDR3 length equals 13 residues. After removal of 10 bases from V and 4 bases from J, the junction contained 9 bases not matched to a gene. The CDR3 coding sequence is TGTGCCACCGCACAGGGGCAGGGCTATGGCTACACCTTC. Translating it yields CATAQGQGYGYTF.

By sample fraction, this clonotype is medium-sized (0.01 to 0.1%). The genes are TRBV20-1 and TRBJ1-5; no firm D call. CDR1 and CDR2 (germline): DFQATT, SNEGSKA (reference sequence). Trimming pared 5 bases from V and 4 bases from J, leaving 9 bases between. CDR3 length: 12 amino acids. The CDR3 DNA follows: TGCAGTGCTGTTTCCGGGAATCAGCCCCAGCATTTT. It codes for CSAVSGNQPQHF.

In its sample, this clonotype was seen many times. This chain uses TRBV4-2 with TRBJ2-5; TRBD2 is a possible D gene (6 bases). Germline assignment: CDR1 LGHNA and CDR2 YNFKEQ. Trimming took 1 base from V and 5 from J, leaving 14 bases between them. The CDR3 is 15 amino acids. CDR3 sequence reads: CASSQGGAGRETQYF. The CDR3 region has the DNA TGTGCCAGCAGCCAAGGAGGAGCGGGCCGGGAGACCCAGTACTTC.

The rearrangement uses TRBV5-6 and TRBJ2-5; D is unresolved. This CDR3 is 14 amino acids long. V lost 0 bases and J 6 bases, leaving 12 bases between the germline ends. The germline CDR1 and CDR2 sequences are SGHDT and YYEEEE. DNA for the CDR3: TGTGCCAGCAGCTTGGACGGCCAGCTACAGACCCAGTACTTC. Amino acids: CASSLDGQLQTQYF.

This chain joins TRBV6-2 or TRBV6-3 and TRBJ1-6; perhaps TRBD1 as D (5 bases). V gave up 0 bases and J gave up 9 bases, with 9 bases separating them. Germline CDR1 is MNHEY and CDR2 is SVGEGT. The CDR3 is 14 residues long. The CDR3 bases are TGTGCCAGCAGTTACTCGGGGGGGACTTCACCCCTCCACTTT. Its translation is CASSYSGGTSPLHF.

This clonotype occurred a few times. The chain couples TRBV7-9 to TRBJ2-3; D remains ambiguous. The CDR3 runs to 13 residues. The ends were cut back, 1 base at V and 6 bases at J, with 8 bases in the middle. The germline CDR1 and CDR2 sequences are SEHNR and FQNEAQ (reference sequence). The CDR3, as DNA: TGTGCCAGCAGCTTAGAGGGCCTTGATACGCAGTATTTT. This encodes CASSLEGLDTQYF.